This T cell receptor (beta chain) was sequenced during a study of cytomegalovirus exposure and HLA in healthy donors. With respect to this clone: No antigen is known for it.

Germline-derived CDR1 and CDR2 are SGHVS and FQNEAQ. The CDR3 runs to 16 residues. V trimming: 5 bases; J trimming: 3 bases; junction bases outside the gene matches: 7. Primers included in the PCR were 60 Vbeta and 13 Jbeta primers. Here immunoSEQ multiplex PCR was the method, and the copy in TCRdb shows in-frame clones only, minus some. Of about 120,000 clones in the sample, over 75% were seen once. General study points: Some TCR beta chains (more than 150 of them) were listed as cytomegalovirus-associated. Through in vitro validation, a few CMV-associated chains were shown to be specific for CMV antigens. Among the most significant clusters, several appeared linked to common viral pathogens in a later analysis.

The material sequenced was PBMCs. This TCR was sampled from a male donor in good health and CMV-seropositive. This rearrangement joins TRBV7-8 to TRBJ2-3; TRBD2 agrees at 11 bases. The CDR3 is CASSTQTSGMTDTQYF. DNA of the CDR3: TGTGCCAGCAGCACCCAGACTAGCGGGATGACAGATACGCAGTATTTT. The entire variable domain, with the rest obtained from reference TRBV7-8 and TRBJ2-3, is as follows: GAGVSQSPRYKVAKRGQDVALRCDPISGHVSLFWYQQALGQGPEFLTYFQNEAQLDKSGLPSDRFFAERPEGSVSTLKIQRTQQEDSAVYLCASSTQTSGMTDTQYFGPGTRLTVL.